This T cell receptor (beta chain) was profiled in a study of response to subunit inactivated influenza vaccine. The CDR3 has 15 amino acids. In germline, CDR1 is DFQATT, CDR2 SNEGSKA (reference sequence). V was cut by 0 bases and J by 1 base, with 9 bases left in between. Study-wide results and limits: Researchers suggested that each seasonal influenza vaccination recruits few new T cells.

This clonotype showed up just a few times. Antigen specificity is unknown. TCRdb reprocessed the RT-PCR reads with MiXCR, giving one entry per CDR3 protein. This sample yields about 190,000 distinct CDR3 sequences, of which over 13% are seen a single time; about 28% belongs to the top ten. The clonotype was recovered from a man aged 50-59 years who received an inactivated influenza vaccine. The genes are TRBV20-1 and TRBJ2-2, with D possibly TRBD1 on 6 matching bases. The sample consisted of CD8+ T cells sorted from PBMCs, taken roughly 5 days after vaccination. The CDR3 bases are TGCAGTGCTAGAGAACAGGGCCTGAACACCGGGGAGCTGTTTTTT. Translation: CSAREQGLNTGELFF.